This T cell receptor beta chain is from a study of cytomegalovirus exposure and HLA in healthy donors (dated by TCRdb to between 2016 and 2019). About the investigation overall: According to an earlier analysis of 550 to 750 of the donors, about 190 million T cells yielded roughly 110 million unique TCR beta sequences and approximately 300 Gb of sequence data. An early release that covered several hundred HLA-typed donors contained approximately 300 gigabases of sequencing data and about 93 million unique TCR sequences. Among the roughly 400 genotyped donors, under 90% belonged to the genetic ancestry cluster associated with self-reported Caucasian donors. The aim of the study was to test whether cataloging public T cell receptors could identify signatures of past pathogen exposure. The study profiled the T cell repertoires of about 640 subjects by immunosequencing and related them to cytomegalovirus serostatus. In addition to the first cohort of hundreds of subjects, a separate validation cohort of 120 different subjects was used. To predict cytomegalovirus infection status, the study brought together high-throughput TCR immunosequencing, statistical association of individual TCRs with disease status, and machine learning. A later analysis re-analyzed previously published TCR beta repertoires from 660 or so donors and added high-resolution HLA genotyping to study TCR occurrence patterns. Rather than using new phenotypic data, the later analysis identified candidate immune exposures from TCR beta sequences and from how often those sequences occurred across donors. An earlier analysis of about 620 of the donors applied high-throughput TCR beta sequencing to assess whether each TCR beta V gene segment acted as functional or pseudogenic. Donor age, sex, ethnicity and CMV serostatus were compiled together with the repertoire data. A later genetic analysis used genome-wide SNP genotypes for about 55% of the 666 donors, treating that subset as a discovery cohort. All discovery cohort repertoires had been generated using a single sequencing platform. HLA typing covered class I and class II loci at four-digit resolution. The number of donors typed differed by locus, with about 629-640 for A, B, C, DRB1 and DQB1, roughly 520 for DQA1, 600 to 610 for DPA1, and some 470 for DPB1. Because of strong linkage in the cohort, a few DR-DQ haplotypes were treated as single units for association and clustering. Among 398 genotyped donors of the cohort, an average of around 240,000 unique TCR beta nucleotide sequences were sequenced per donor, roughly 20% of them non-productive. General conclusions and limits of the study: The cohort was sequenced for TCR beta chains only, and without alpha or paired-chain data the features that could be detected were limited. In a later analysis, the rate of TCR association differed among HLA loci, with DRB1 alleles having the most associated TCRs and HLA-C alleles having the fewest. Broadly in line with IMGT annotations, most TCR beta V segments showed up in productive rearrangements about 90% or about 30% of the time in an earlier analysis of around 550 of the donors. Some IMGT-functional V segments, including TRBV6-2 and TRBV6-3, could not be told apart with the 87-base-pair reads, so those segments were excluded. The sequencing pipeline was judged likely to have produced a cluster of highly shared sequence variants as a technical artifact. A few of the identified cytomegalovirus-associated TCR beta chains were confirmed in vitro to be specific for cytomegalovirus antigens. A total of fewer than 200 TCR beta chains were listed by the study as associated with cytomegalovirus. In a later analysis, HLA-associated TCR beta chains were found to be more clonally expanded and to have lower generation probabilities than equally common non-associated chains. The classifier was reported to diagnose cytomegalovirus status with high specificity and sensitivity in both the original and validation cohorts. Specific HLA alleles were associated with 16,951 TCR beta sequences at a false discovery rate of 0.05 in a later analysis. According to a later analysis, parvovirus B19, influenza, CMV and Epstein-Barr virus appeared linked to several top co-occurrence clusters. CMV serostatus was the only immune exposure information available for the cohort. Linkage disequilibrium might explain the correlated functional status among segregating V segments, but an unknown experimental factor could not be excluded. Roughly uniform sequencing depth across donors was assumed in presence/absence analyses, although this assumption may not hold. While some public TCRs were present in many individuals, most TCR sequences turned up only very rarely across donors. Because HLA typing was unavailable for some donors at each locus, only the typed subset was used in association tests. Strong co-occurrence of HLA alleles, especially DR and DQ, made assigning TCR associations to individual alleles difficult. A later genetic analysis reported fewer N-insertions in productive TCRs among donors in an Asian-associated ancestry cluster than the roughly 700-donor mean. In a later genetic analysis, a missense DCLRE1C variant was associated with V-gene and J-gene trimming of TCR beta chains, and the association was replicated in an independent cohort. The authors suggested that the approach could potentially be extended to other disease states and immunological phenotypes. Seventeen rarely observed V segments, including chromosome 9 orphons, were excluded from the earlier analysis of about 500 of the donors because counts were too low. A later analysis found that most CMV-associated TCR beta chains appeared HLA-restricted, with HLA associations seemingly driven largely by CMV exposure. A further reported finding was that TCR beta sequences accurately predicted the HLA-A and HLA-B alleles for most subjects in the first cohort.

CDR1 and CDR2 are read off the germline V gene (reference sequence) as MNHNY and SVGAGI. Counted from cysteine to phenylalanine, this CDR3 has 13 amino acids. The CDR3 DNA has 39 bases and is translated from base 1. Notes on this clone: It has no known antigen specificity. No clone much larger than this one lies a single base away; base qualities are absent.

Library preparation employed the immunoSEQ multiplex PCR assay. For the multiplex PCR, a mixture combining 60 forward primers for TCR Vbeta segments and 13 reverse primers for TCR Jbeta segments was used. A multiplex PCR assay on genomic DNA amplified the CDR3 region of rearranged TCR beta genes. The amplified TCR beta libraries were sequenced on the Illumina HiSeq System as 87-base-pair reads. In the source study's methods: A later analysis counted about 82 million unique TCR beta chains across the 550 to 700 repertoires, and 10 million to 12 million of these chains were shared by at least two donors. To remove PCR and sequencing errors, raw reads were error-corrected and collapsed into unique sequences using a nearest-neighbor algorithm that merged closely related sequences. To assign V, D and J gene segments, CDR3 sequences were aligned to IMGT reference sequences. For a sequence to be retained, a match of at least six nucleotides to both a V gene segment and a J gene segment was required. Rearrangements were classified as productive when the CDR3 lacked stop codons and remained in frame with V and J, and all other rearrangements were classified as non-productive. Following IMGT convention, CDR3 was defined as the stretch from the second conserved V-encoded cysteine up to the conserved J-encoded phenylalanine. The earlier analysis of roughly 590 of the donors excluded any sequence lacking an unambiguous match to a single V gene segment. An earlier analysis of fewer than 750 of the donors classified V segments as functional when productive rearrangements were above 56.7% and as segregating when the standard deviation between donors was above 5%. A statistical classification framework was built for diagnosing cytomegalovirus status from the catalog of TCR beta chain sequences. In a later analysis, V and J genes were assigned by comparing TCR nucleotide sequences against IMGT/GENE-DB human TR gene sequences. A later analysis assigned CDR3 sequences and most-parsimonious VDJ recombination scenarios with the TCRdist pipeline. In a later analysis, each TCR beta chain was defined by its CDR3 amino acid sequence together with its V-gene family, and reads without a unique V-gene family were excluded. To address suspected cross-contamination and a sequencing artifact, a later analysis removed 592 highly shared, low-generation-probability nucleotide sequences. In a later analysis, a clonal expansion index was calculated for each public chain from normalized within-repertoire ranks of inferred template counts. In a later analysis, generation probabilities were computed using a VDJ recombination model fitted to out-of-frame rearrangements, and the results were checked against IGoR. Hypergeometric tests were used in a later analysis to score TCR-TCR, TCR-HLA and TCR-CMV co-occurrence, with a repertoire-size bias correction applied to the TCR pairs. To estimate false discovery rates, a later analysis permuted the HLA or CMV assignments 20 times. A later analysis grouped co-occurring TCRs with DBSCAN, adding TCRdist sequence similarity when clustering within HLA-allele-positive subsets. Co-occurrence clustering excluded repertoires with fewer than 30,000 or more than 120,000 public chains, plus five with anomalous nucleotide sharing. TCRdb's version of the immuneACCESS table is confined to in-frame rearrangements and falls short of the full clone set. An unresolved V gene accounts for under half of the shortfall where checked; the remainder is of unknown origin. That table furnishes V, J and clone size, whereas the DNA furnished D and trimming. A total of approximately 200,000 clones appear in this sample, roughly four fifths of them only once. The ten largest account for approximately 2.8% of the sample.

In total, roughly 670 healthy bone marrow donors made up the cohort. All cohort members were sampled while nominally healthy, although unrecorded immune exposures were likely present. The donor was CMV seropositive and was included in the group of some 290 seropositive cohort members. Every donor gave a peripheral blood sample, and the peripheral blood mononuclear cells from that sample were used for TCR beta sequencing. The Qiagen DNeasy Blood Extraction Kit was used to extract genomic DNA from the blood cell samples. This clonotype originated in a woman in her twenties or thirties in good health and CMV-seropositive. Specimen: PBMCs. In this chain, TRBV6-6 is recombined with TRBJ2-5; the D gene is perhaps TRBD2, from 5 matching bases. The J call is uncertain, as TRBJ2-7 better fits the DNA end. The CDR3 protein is CASRPTRSYEQYF. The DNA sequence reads TGTGCCAGCAGACCCACTAGGTCCTACGAGCAGTACTTC.